These 32 T cell receptor beta chains were sequenced from one sample in a study of human T cells and chemical hapten exposure. A single record per CDR3 protein comes from TCRdb applying MiXCR to the RACE reads. The sample has over 100,000 distinct CDR3 sequences; roughly 9.5% are singletons. Time point given: healthy volunteer bleed at 2 weeks. The authors' total RNA extraction used unfractionated whole blood. The specimen sequenced was whole blood. The receptors derive from a male donor in good health. Some clones in this sample may be carry-over from other donors' samples.

As for this clonotype: Sequence at one end of the junction differs from germline and may be a read error. In DNA form, the CDR3 reads TGTACCAGCAGCAGGACTAGCGGGAGTGATCAAGAGACCCAGTACTTC. Translation gives CTSSRTSGSDQETQYF. The rearrangement joins TRBV12-3 or TRBV12-4 to TRBJ2-5; 13 bases are a match to TRBD2. This CDR3 is 16 amino acids long.

Ten or more counts support this clonotype. The genes are TRBV6-2 or TRBV6-3 and TRBJ1-1; D unresolved. The CDR3 is 14 residues long. Germline V gene lookup returns CDR1 MNHEY and CDR2 SVGEGT. V gave up 6 bases and J gave up 5 bases, with 16 bases separating them. CDR3 nucleotides: TGTGCCAGCAGCCCCGACGGGAGGGCGACTGAAGCTTTCTTT. Translated, it gives CASSPDGRATEAFF.

This clonotype showed up just a few times. The chain combines TRBV4-1 with TRBJ2-5; no definite D call. This CDR3 contains 16 residues. Trimming stripped 4 bases from V and 2 bases from J, with 17 bases between. Germline CDR1 reads MGHRA; CDR2 reads YSYEKL. The CDR3 sequence is CASSPGFTPTQETQYF. CDR3 bases: TGCGCCAGCAGCCCAGGCTTCACCCCGACTCAAGAGACCCAGTACTTC.

Only a few counts were recorded for this clonotype. The chain links TRBV5-4 to TRBJ2-2; D is unclear. CDR1 and CDR2 (germline): SGHNT, YYREEE (reference sequence). The CDR3 is made up of 13 amino acids. Trimming took off 4 bases at V and 6 bases at J, with 10 bases between the two ends. CDR3 sequence (DNA): TGTGCCAGCAGCCCTGTGGGTCCCGGGGAGCTGTTTTTT. It codes for CASSPVGPGELFF.

The chain is built from TRBV19 and TRBJ1-2; possible D gene TRBD1, 5 bases. Germline V gives CDR1 LNHDA, CDR2 SQIVND (reference sequence). V shed 3 bases and J shed 1 base, with 9 bases lying between them. The CDR3 consists of 14 residues. The DNA of the CDR3 is TGTGCCAGTAGTATTGAGACAGATAACTATGGCTACACCTTC. It specifies CASSIETDNYGYTF.

The chain employs TRBV27 and TRBJ1-1; D is possibly TRBD1 (5 bases). The CDR3 spans 12 residues. The V gene's germline CDR1 is MNHEY and CDR2 SMNVEV (reference sequence). Deletions cut 4 bases from V and 6 bases from J, with 9 bases between. CDR3 sequence: CASSSRGSEAFF. CDR3 in DNA: TGTGCCAGCAGTTCTAGGGGTTCTGAAGCTTTCTTT.

Many counts were recorded for this clonotype. The chain employs TRBV11-2 and TRBJ2-1; D perhaps matches TRBD2 (6 bases). The V gene lost 6 bases and the J gene lost 6 bases, with 12 bases spanning the gap. The CDR3 runs 13 residues. Looked up from germline, CDR1 is SGHAT and CDR2 is FQNNGV. CDR3 loop: CASSPTGGNEQFF. The CDR3 DNA is TGTGCCAGCAGTCCCACCGGGGGCAATGAGCAGTTCTTC.

This chain joins TRBV6-2 or TRBV6-3 and TRBJ1-4, with TRBD1 matching 10 bases. V was pared by 8 bases and J by 7 bases, with 1 base of the junction left unmatched. The germline V gene has CDR1 MNHEY and CDR2 SVGEGT. CDR3 length equals 12 residues. CDR3 bases: TGTGCCAGCGGGACAGGGGCTGAAAAACTGTTTTTT. Protein: CASGTGAEKLFF.

This clonotype was observed many times. The chain carries TRBV27 and TRBJ2-1, with 11 bases matching TRBD2. CDR1 is MNHEY, CDR2 SMNVEV, per germline (reference sequence). The CDR3 totals 18 residues. Unmatched junction bases numbered 12, after V lost 0 bases and J lost 8 bases. CDR3 loop: CASSLSFLAGGRGYEQFF. CDR3 bases: TGTGCCAGCAGTTTATCGTTCCTAGCGGGAGGTAGAGGCTATGAGCAGTTCTTC.

The table lists this clonotype with a few counts. The V call is TRBV14, the J call TRBJ2-7, with 9 bases identical to TRBD2. The germline V gene has CDR1 SGHDN and CDR2 FVKESK. The CDR3 length is 16 residues. V lost 1 base to trimming and J lost 3 bases; unmatched junction nucleotides: 7. The CDR3 here is CASSQGLAGINYEQYF. The CDR3, as DNA: TGTGCCAGCAGCCAAGGGCTAGCGGGAATCAACTACGAGCAGTACTTC.

Regarding this clonotype: One base away lies a much larger clone, so this may be a sequencing read error. The V and J genes are TRBV7-9 and TRBJ1-5; possible D gene TRBD1, 5 bases. CDR3 length: 13 amino acids. The V gene's germline CDR1 is SEHNR and CDR2 FQNEAQ (reference sequence). The CDR3 loop is CTSSLSGAQPQHF. In DNA form, the CDR3 reads TGTACCAGCAGCTTATCCGGGGCTCAGCCCCAGCATTTT.

The chain has TRBV12-3 or TRBV12-4 and TRBJ2-3; tentatively, D is TRBD1 or TRBD2 (5 bases each). Trimming took 11 bases from V and 2 from J, leaving 20 bases between them. The CDR3 sequence is 15 residues long. CDR3 bases: TGTGCCCCTATAGGTCTCGAGGGGCACACAGATACGCAGTATTTT. This sequence encodes CAPIGLEGHTDTQYF.

The rearrangement links TRBV14 to TRBJ2-7, with D hard to call. Trimming pared 8 bases from V and 4 bases from J, leaving 6 bases between. The V gene's germline CDR1 is SGHDN and CDR2 FVKESK. The CDR3 runs 10 residues. The DNA for the CDR3 is TGTGCCAGCGGAAAGTACGAGCAGTACTTC. Translating gives CASGKYEQYF.

This sequence joins TRBV10-3 and TRBJ1-5; D not certain. CDR1 and CDR2 (germline): ENHRY, SYGVKD. There are 13 residues in the CDR3. Trimming stripped 10 bases from V and 6 bases from J, with 16 bases between. CDR3 DNA: TGTGCCACCAGACACGGGGTAGGTCAGCCCCAGCATTTT. Translating it yields CATRHGVGQPQHF.

This clonotype was found a few times. The chain links TRBV11-2 to TRBJ2-5, with 8 bases lining up with TRBD1. After removal of 4 bases from V and 2 bases from J, the junction contained 6 bases not matched to a gene. This CDR3 spans 15 amino acids. The germline V gene encodes CDR1 SGHAT and CDR2 FQNNGV. CDR3 in amino acids: CASSSGGREQETQYF. The DNA of the CDR3 is TGTGCCAGCAGCTCAGGGGGCCGGGAACAAGAGACCCAGTACTTC.

This clonotype has a handful of counts. The V and J genes are TRBV7-9 and TRBJ1-1; maybe TRBD1 (6 bases). Germline V gene sequence: CDR1 SEHNR, CDR2 FQNEAQ (reference sequence). CDR3 size: 15 residues. The ends were cut back, 5 bases at V and 4 bases at J, with 17 bases in the middle. CDR3 coding DNA: TGTGCCAGCAGCCACCCCCAGGGGACGGGCACTGAAGCTTTCTTT. Translation: CASSHPQGTGTEAFF.

This clonotype was observed at least ten times. The chain recombines TRBV2 with TRBJ1-2, with D maybe TRBD1 (6 bases). The V gene lost 5 bases and the J gene lost 4 bases, with 8 bases spanning the gap. The CDR3 has 12 residues. CDR1 is SNHLY and CDR2 is FYNNEI in the germline V gene. CDR3 sequence reads: CASSLDSYGYTF. In DNA form, the CDR3 reads TGTGCCAGCAGTTTGGACAGCTATGGCTACACCTTC.

As for this clonotype: One end of the junction does not line up with germline, which may come from a read error. The chain couples TRBV5-5 to TRBJ1-6, with unresolved D. The CDR3 contains 15 residues. Germline CDR1 is SGHKS and CDR2 is YYEKEE (reference sequence). The CDR3 DNA follows: TGTGTCAGCAGCTTGGACGGCGCCGGAGGTTCACCCCTCCACTTT. It encodes CVSSLDGAGGSPLHF. Looking up the rest from reference TRBV5-5 and TRBJ1-6 gives the full variable domain: DAGVTQSPTHLIKTRGQQVTLRCSPISGHKSVSWYQQVLGQGPQFIFQYYEKEERGRGNFPDRFSARQFPNYSSELNVNALLLGDSALYLCVSSLDGAGGSPLHFGNGTRLTVT.

This clonotype was observed a few times. The rearrangement links TRBV14 to TRBJ1-1; TRBD1 matches at 8 bases. The CDR3 extends over 15 amino acids. Unmatched junction bases numbered 10, after V lost 5 bases and J lost 5 bases. The germline V gene has CDR1 SGHDN and CDR2 FVKESK. CDR3 sequence: CASSIRTGRGTEAFF. The DNA of the CDR3 is TGTGCCAGCAGCATTCGGACAGGGCGGGGGACTGAAGCTTTCTTT.

The chain links TRBV5-1 to TRBJ1-1, with TRBD1 as a possible D gene (5 bases). Deletions cut 4 bases from V and 7 bases from J, with 14 bases between. The V gene's germline CDR1 is SGHRS and CDR2 YFSETQ. The length of the CDR3 is 13 residues. For the CDR3, the DNA is TGCGCCAGCAGCCCGGGGCAGGCCCTTGAAGCTTTCTTT. This encodes CASSPGQALEAFF.

This chain joins TRBV19 and TRBJ2-7, with a weak D call TRBD1 (6 bases). The germline V gene has CDR1 LNHDA and CDR2 SQIVND (reference sequence). The CDR3 runs to 13 residues. Trimming removed 5 bases from V and 3 bases from J, with 11 bases in between. The DNA of the CDR3 is TGTGCCAGTAGTCAAGGACAGATCTACGAGCAGTACTTC. It encodes CASSQGQIYEQYF.

This chain links TRBV29-1 with TRBJ2-1, with a possible D match to TRBD1 (6 bases). Per germline, CDR1 SQVTM and CDR2 ANQGSEA. V shed 5 bases and J shed 4 bases, with 12 bases lying between them. The CDR3 spans 13 residues. CDR3 DNA: TGCAGCGTTAGGGGGACGGAATACAATGAGCAGTTCTTC. As protein: CSVRGTEYNEQFF.

This clonotype was detected many times. The V gene is TRBV7-8, the J gene TRBJ1-4; 7 bases line up with TRBD1. CDR1 is SGHVS and CDR2 is FQNEAQ in the germline V gene. V was clipped by 2 bases and J by 5 bases; unmatched bases: 5. The CDR3 is 15 amino acids. CDR3: CASSLRVTGNEKLFF. CDR3 DNA: TGTGCCAGCAGCTTACGAGTGACAGGGAATGAAAAACTGTTTTTT.

This clonotype was found many times. This chain joins TRBV18 and TRBJ1-5; TRBD1 is a possible D gene (5 bases). The length of the CDR3 is 14 residues. Trimming cost V 4 bases and J 0 bases, with 7 bases left between them. Germline values: CDR1 KGHSH, CDR2 LQKENI. CDR3 loop: CASSRGISNQPQHF. For the CDR3, the DNA is TGTGCCAGCTCACGGGGGATTAGCAATCAGCCCCAGCATTTT.

This clonotype was detected a few times. This chain links TRBV6-5 with TRBJ1-2; possibly TRBD1 for D (5 bases). Trimming took 6 bases from V and 1 from J, leaving 21 bases between them. This CDR3 comprises 17 residues. Germline V gene sequence: CDR1 MNHEY, CDR2 SVGAGI. The CDR3 loop is CASREVGGRLINYGYTF. CDR3 DNA sequence: TGTGCCAGCAGAGAAGTCGGGGGACGACTCATTAACTATGGCTACACCTTC.

The table lists this clonotype with a few counts. This chain links TRBV12-3 or TRBV12-4 with TRBJ1-5; 12 bases map to TRBD1. V dropped 7 bases and J dropped 5; count of bases not matched to a gene: 6. The CDR3 totals 15 residues. This chain's CDR3 is CASTPGTGGDQPQHF. DNA for the CDR3: TGTGCCAGCACCCCGGGGACAGGGGGCGATCAGCCCCAGCATTTT.

This clonotype was observed at least ten times. J is TRBJ1-5 and V is TRBV2; 9 bases fit TRBD1. The CDR3 totals 14 residues. Germline V gene lookup returns CDR1 SNHLY and CDR2 FYNNEI. Unmatched junction bases numbered 4, after V lost 4 bases and J lost 6 bases. CDR3 protein: CASSGGQGRQPQHF. CDR3 DNA: TGTGCCAGCAGTGGTGGACAGGGGCGTCAGCCCCAGCATTTT.

The chain recombines TRBV29-1 with TRBJ2-3; 7 bases fit TRBD1. CDR1 and CDR2 (germline): SQVTM, ANQGSEA. CDR3 length equals 16 residues. Trimming took 2 bases from V and 3 from J; bases not matched to a gene: 11. The CDR3 nucleotides read TGCAGCGTTGAATCATGGAATGAGGGGGCTACAGATACGCAGTATTTT. Its protein product is CSVESWNEGATDTQYF.

This chain connects TRBV4-3 to TRBJ2-7; D possibly corresponds to TRBD1 (6 bases). This CDR3 region has 15 residues. From germline, CDR1 is LGHNA and CDR2 YSLEER. V lost 0 bases, J lost 2 bases, and 11 bases lay in between. The CDR3 is CASSQDQGPTYEQYF. The CDR3 coding sequence is TGCGCCAGCAGCCAAGACCAGGGGCCTACCTACGAGCAGTACTTC.

This clonotype was found many times. The chain is built from TRBV5-1 and TRBJ1-1; tentatively, D is TRBD1 (6 bases). CDR1 and CDR2 (germline): SGHRS, YFSETQ. The CDR3 runs 14 residues. V gave up 0 bases and J gave up 4 bases, with 10 bases separating them. The CDR3 nucleotides read TGCGCCAGCAGCTTGGGACGGGGGCTCACTGAAGCTTTCTTT. Encoded protein: CASSLGRGLTEAFF.

The chain carries TRBV7-9 and TRBJ2-5; weak D call: TRBD2 (6 bases). Germline V lookup: CDR1 SEHNR, CDR2 FQNEAQ (reference sequence). V dropped 5 bases and J dropped 5 bases, with 21 bases sitting between them. The CDR3 sequence is 16 residues long. The CDR3 DNA reads TGTGCCAGCAGCCCGGGCCGGGCGGGACGGAGGGAGACCCAGTACTTC. Translating gives CASSPGRAGRRETQYF.

The chain is built from TRBV20-1 and TRBJ1-1; no reliable D call. The V gene lost 8 bases and the J gene lost 0 bases, with 13 bases spanning the gap. The CDR3 spans 13 residues. Germline CDR1 reads DFQATT; CDR2 reads SNEGSKA (reference sequence). The CDR3 reads CSSYPLVNTEAFF. In DNA, the CDR3 is TGCAGTTCATACCCGCTTGTGAACACTGAAGCTTTCTTT.